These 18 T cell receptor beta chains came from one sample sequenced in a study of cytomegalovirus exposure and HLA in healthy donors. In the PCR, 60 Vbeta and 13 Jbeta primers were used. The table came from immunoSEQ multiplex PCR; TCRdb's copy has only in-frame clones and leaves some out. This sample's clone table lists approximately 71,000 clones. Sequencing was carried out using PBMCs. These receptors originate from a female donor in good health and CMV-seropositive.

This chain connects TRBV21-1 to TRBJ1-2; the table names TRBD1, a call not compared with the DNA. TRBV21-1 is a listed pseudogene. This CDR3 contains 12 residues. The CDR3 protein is CASSNWTGAYTF. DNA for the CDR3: TGTGCCAGCAGCAACTGGACAGGGGCCTACACCTTC.

The CDR3 reads CASRVREGIGELFF. In DNA, the CDR3 is TGTGCCAGTAGGGTGCGGGAGGGGATCGGGGAGCTGTTTTTT. V and J are TRBV19 and TRBJ2-2; TRBD2 agrees at 9 bases. The CDR3 is 14 residues long. J lost 7 bases, V lost 6 bases, and 6 bases had no gene match. Germline V gene lookup returns CDR1 LNHDA and CDR2 SQIVND (reference sequence).

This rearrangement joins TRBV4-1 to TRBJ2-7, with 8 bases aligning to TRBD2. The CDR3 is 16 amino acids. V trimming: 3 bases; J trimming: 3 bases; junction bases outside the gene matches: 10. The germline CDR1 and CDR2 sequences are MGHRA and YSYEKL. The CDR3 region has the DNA TGCGCCAGCAGCCAGGGTGCCGGTACTAGCGGCTACGAGCAGTACTTC. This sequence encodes CASSQGAGTSGYEQYF.

The CDR3 here is CASSVGLGQGGDGQYF. DNA of the CDR3: TGTGCCAGCAGCGTAGGTCTGGGACAGGGAGGGGACGGGCAGTACTTC. The chain is built from TRBV9 and TRBJ2-7, with 9 bases identical to TRBD1. V shed 0 bases and J 9 bases; nucleotides not matched to a gene: 13. From germline, CDR1 is SGDLS and CDR2 YYNGEE. CDR3 length: 16 amino acids.

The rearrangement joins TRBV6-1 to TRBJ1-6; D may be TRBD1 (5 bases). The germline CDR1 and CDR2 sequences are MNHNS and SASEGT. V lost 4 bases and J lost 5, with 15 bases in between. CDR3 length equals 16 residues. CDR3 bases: TGTGCCAGCAGTGGTCAGGGAAATAGGAATAATTCACCCCTCCACTTT. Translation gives CASSGQGNRNNSPLHF.

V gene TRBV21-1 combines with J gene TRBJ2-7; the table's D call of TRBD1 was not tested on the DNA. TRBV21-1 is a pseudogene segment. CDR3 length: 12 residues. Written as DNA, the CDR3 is TGTGCCAGCAGCTTAACAGGGGGCGAGCAGTACTTC. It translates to CASSLTGGEQYF.

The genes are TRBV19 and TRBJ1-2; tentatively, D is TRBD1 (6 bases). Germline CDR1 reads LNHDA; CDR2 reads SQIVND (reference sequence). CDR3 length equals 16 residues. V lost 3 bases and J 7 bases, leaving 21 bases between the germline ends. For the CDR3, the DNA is TGTGCCAGTAGTATCTTACAGGGAGTCGGGTTGGGTGGCTACACCTTC. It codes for CASSILQGVGLGGYTF.

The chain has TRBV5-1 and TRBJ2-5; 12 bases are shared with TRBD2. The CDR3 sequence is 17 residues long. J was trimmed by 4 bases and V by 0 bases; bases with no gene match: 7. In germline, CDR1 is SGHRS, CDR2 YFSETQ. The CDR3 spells CASSLALRTSGIETQYF. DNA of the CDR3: TGCGCCAGCAGCTTGGCCCTCAGGACTAGCGGGATAGAGACCCAGTACTTC.

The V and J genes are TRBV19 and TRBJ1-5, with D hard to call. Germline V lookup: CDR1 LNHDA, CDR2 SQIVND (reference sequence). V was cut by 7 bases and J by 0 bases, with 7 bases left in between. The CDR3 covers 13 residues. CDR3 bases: TGTGCCAGTAAAGAACTTAGCAATCAGCCCCAGCATTTT. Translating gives CASKELSNQPQHF.

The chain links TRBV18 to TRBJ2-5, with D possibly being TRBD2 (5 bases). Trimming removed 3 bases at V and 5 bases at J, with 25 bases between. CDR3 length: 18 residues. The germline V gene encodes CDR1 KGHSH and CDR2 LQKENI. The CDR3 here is CASSPFTSIATTGETQYF. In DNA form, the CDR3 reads TGTGCCAGCTCACCTTTCACCTCTATCGCTACGACGGGGGAGACCCAGTACTTC.

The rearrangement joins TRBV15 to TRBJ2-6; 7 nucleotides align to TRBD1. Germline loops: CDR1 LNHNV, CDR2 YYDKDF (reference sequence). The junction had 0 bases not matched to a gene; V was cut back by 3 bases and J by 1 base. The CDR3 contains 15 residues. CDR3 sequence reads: CATSRTGSGANVLTF. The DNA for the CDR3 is TGTGCCACCAGCAGGACAGGGTCTGGGGCCAACGTCCTGACTTTC.

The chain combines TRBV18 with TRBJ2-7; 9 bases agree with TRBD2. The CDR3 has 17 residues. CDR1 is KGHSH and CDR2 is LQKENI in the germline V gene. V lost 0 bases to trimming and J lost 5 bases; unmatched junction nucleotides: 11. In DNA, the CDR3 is TGTGCCAGCTCACCACCTGTCTCGAGCGGGAGGAGCGACGAGCAGTACTTC. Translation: CASSPPVSSGRSDEQYF.

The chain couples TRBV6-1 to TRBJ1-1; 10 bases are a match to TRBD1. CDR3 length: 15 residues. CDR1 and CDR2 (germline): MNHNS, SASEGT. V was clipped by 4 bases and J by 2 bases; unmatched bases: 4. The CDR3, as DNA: TGTGCCAGCAGTGGACAGGGGGCGGGTAACACTGAAGCTTTCTTT. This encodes CASSGQGAGNTEAFF.

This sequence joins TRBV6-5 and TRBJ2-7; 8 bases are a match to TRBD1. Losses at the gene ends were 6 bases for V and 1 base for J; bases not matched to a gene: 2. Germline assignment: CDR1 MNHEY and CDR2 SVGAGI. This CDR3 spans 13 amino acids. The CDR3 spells CASSRTGSYEQYF. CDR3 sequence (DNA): TGTGCCAGCAGCAGGACAGGGTCCTACGAGCAGTACTTC.

The CDR3 protein is CASSRWTEAFF. CDR3 DNA sequence: TGTGCCAGTAGTCGGTGGACTGAAGCTTTCTTT. V gene TRBV19 combines with J gene TRBJ1-1, with D unclear. Trimming stripped 5 bases from V and 5 bases from J, with 6 bases between. This CDR3 comprises 11 residues. Germline V gene sequence: CDR1 LNHDA, CDR2 SQIVND (reference sequence).

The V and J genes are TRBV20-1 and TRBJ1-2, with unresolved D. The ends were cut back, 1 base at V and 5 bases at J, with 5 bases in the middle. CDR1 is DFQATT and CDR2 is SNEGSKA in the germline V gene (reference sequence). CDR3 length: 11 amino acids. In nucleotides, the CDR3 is TGCAGTGCTAGAGGCGGGTATGGCTACACCTTC. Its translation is CSARGGYGYTF.

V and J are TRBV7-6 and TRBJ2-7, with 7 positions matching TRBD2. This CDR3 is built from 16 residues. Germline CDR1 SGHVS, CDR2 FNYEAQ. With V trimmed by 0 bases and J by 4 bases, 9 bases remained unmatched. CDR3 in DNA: TGTGCCAGCAGCTTAGCCGCGTTGGGGGGGTTGTACGAGCAGTACTTC. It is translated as CASSLAALGGLYEQYF.

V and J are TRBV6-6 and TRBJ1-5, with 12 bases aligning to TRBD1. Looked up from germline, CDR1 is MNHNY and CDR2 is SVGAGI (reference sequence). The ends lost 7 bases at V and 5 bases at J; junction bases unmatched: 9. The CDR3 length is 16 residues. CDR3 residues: CASTSGDRGRDQPQHF. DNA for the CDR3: TGTGCCAGCACCTCGGGGGACAGGGGGCGAGATCAGCCCCAGCATTTT.